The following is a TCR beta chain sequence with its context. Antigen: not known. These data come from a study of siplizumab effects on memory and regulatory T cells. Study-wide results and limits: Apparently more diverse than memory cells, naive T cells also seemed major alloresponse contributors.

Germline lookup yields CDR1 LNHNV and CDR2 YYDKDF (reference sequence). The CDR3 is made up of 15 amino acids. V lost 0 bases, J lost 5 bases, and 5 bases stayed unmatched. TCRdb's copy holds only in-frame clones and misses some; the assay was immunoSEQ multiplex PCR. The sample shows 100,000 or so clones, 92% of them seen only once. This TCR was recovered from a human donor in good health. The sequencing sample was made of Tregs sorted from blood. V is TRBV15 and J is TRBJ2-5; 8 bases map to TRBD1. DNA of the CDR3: TGTGCCACCAGCAGAGAGCAGGGGGCGCGGGAGACCCAGTACTTC. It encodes CATSREQGARETQYF. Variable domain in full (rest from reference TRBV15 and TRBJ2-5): DAMVIQNPRYQVTQFGKPVTLSCSQTLNHNVMYWYQQKSSQAPKLLFHYYDKDFNNEADTPDNFQSRRPNTSFCFLDIRSPGLGDTAMYLCATSREQGARETQYFGPGTRLLVL.